These T cell receptor beta chains were read from a single sample in a study of T cell changes during pregnancy in multiple sclerosis. Using immunoSEQ multiplex PCR, the repertoire was profiled, and TCRdb retains in-frame clones only, with some absent. This sample has approximately 80,000 clones, with 85% to 95% found just once. The sample here was peripheral blood, taken in the third trimester of pregnancy. These receptors were taken from a female donor with multiple sclerosis, enrolled in a pregnancy study. Both conserved end residues are part of each CDR3. Fields, in order: V gene, J gene, D gene, clone size, CDR3 DNA, CDR3 protein. A D gene is named only where the DNA matches it firmly. Only some rows state a clone size, as once, few, many or a class for expanded clones.

V gene: TRBV29-1
J gene: TRBJ1-1
D gene: NA
clone size: NA
CDR3 DNA: TGCAGCGTTGAAACGCAGGGAGGCTACACTGAAGCTTTCTTT
CDR3 protein: CSVETQGGYTEAFF

V gene: TRBV19
J gene: TRBJ2-7
D gene: TRBD1
clone size: NA
CDR3 DNA: TGTGCCAGTAGTCCGGTCCAGGGGGCCTACGAGCAGTACTTC
CDR3 protein: CASSPVQGAYEQYF

V gene: TRBV7-8
J gene: TRBJ2-1
D gene: TRBD2
clone size: NA
CDR3 DNA: TGTGCCAGCAGCGCTCGGGGGGGATTCGACAATGAGCAGTTCTTC
CDR3 protein: CASSARGGFDNEQFF

V gene: TRBV19
J gene: TRBJ2-1
D gene: TRBD2
clone size: NA
CDR3 DNA: TGTGCCAGTAGCAATAGCGGGGGCCCGTCCTACAATGAGCAGTTCTTC
CDR3 protein: CASSNSGGPSYNEQFF

V gene: TRBV27
J gene: TRBJ2-3
D gene: NA
clone size: NA
CDR3 DNA: TGTGCCAGCAGCTCCGCCGGGGGCACAGATACGCAGTATTTT
CDR3 protein: CASSSAGGTDTQYF

V gene: TRBV7-2
J gene: TRBJ2-5
D gene: TRBD2
clone size: NA
CDR3 DNA: TGTGCCAGCAGCTGGGGACTAGCGGCCCAAGAGACCCAGTACTTC
CDR3 protein: CASSWGLAAQETQYF

V gene: TRBV2
J gene: TRBJ2-4
D gene: NA
clone size: NA
CDR3 DNA: TGTGCCAGCAGTGAATCCTACAGGACGGCGTTC
CDR3 protein: CASSESYRTAF

V gene: TRBV5-1
J gene: TRBJ1-4
D gene: TRBD1
clone size: NA
CDR3 DNA: TGCGCCAGCAGCCCAGGGACAGGGGAAATAAAACTGTTTTTT
CDR3 protein: CASSPGTGEIKLFF

V gene: TRBV12-5
J gene: TRBJ1-3
D gene: NA
clone size: NA
CDR3 DNA: TGTGCTAGTGGTAGTTTGGAGGGTCACACCATATATTTT
CDR3 protein: CASGSLEGHTIYF

V gene: TRBV2
J gene: TRBJ2-7
D gene: NA
clone size: NA
CDR3 DNA: TGTGCCAGCAGTGAAGCGGGAGGGGGGGGGCAGTACTTC
CDR3 protein: CASSEAGGGGQYF

V gene: TRBV5-1
J gene: TRBJ1-5
D gene: NA
clone size: NA
CDR3 DNA: TGCGCCAGCAGCTTGGACGGAGTTGGCAATCAGCCCCAGCATTTT
CDR3 protein: CASSLDGVGNQPQHF

V gene: TRBV7-6
J gene: TRBJ2-7
D gene: NA
clone size: NA
CDR3 DNA: TGTGCCAGCAGCCCTCTTTTGGGGCACGAGCAGTACTTC
CDR3 protein: CASSPLLGHEQYF

V gene: TRBV6-4
J gene: TRBJ2-3
D gene: NA
clone size: once
CDR3 DNA: TGTGCCAGCAGTGACTCGGAGGGGGCCGGGGAAGATACGCAGTATTTT
CDR3 protein: CASSDSEGAGEDTQYF

V gene: TRBV6-5
J gene: TRBJ2-1
D gene: NA
clone size: NA
CDR3 DNA: TGTGCCAGCAGTTACGGGGGGTCCTCTTACAATGAGCAGTTCTTC
CDR3 protein: CASSYGGSSYNEQFF

V gene: TRBV19
J gene: TRBJ2-3
D gene: NA
clone size: NA
CDR3 DNA: TGTGCCAGTAGTATAGGGAGGCACAGAGATACGCAGTATTTT
CDR3 protein: CASSIGRHRDTQYF

V gene: TRBV5-1
J gene: TRBJ2-5
D gene: NA
clone size: NA
CDR3 DNA: TGCGCCAGCACCCTCGACAGACCTCAAGAGACCCAGTACTTC
CDR3 protein: CASTLDRPQETQYF

V gene: TRBV6-5
J gene: TRBJ1-2
D gene: NA
clone size: NA
CDR3 DNA: TGTGCCAGCAGTTACTCTGGGGCGTCTAACTATGGCTACACCTTC
CDR3 protein: CASSYSGASNYGYTF

V gene: TRBV18
J gene: TRBJ2-1
D gene: NA
clone size: NA
CDR3 DNA: TGTGCCAGCGCCCGTGGCCAAGACAATGAGCAGTTCTTC
CDR3 protein: CASARGQDNEQFF

V gene: TRBV27
J gene: TRBJ2-1
D gene: TRBD2
clone size: NA
CDR3 DNA: TGTGCCAGCAGTCTCCTTAATTTAGCGGGGGGGCGGTACAATGAGCAGTTCTTC
CDR3 protein: CASSLLNLAGGRYNEQFF

V gene: TRBV14
J gene: TRBJ1-4
D gene: NA
clone size: NA
CDR3 DNA: TGTGCCAGCAGCCGGAGTCTGGGGGCCAATGAAAAACTGTTTTTT
CDR3 protein: CASSRSLGANEKLFF

V gene: TRBV9
J gene: TRBJ1-2
D gene: TRBD1
clone size: NA
CDR3 DNA: TGTGCCAGCAGCGTAGAGGGACAGGTTAACTATGGCTACACCTTC
CDR3 protein: CASSVEGQVNYGYTF

V gene: TRBV5-1
J gene: TRBJ2-3
D gene: NA
clone size: NA
CDR3 DNA: TGCGCCAGCAGCCTACAGGGCGAAGATACGCAGTATTTT
CDR3 protein: CASSLQGEDTQYF

V gene: TRBV19
J gene: TRBJ1-3
D gene: NA
clone size: NA
CDR3 DNA: TGTGCCAGTAGTATGGAGGACGGCTCGGCGTCCGGAAACACCATATATTTT
CDR3 protein: CASSMEDGSASGNTIYF

V gene: TRBV11-3
J gene: TRBJ2-7
D gene: TRBD2
clone size: NA
CDR3 DNA: TGTGCCAGCAGCTTAGATGGCGGGGGGGCCTACGAGCAGTACTTC
CDR3 protein: CASSLDGGGAYEQYF

V gene: TRBV7-8
J gene: TRBJ1-5
D gene: NA
clone size: NA
CDR3 DNA: TGTGCCAGCAGCCCTCCTTGGGACTATAGCAATCAGCCCCAGCATTTT
CDR3 protein: CASSPPWDYSNQPQHF

V gene: TRBV5-5
J gene: TRBJ1-1
D gene: TRBD1
clone size: NA
CDR3 DNA: TGTGCCAGCAGCTTGGTGGGACAGGGGTTGATGACTGAAGCTTTCTTT
CDR3 protein: CASSLVGQGLMTEAFF

V gene: TRBV2
J gene: TRBJ1-2
D gene: NA
clone size: NA
CDR3 DNA: TGTGCCAGCAGTGAAGGGGTGGGGGCTGGCTACACCTTC
CDR3 protein: CASSEGVGAGYTF

V gene: TRBV5-5
J gene: TRBJ1-6
D gene: NA
clone size: once
CDR3 DNA: TGTGCCAGCAGCACCCCTTCGGAGGGCTTGGCCCTCCACTTT
CDR3 protein: CASSTPSEGLALHF

V gene: TRBV9
J gene: TRBJ2-5
D gene: TRBD1
clone size: NA
CDR3 DNA: TGTGCCAGCAGCGGCGGACAGGGTGGTGTGAAGACCCAGTACTTC
CDR3 protein: CASSGGQGGVKTQYF

V gene: TRBV7-3
J gene: TRBJ1-4
D gene: NA
clone size: NA
CDR3 DNA: TGTGCCAGCAGCGCCGAAGGGGCGCGGGGGAAACTGTTTTTT
CDR3 protein: CASSAEGARGKLFF

V gene: TRBV29-1
J gene: TRBJ2-7
D gene: NA
clone size: NA
CDR3 DNA: TGCAGCGTTGTCGGGGTTGCTTCCTACGAGCAGTACTTC
CDR3 protein: CSVVGVASYEQYF

V gene: TRBV4-1
J gene: TRBJ1-1
D gene: NA
clone size: NA
CDR3 DNA: TGCGCCAGCGCCGAGCAGAACACTGAAGCTTTCTTT
CDR3 protein: CASAEQNTEAFF

V gene: TRBV13
J gene: TRBJ1-2
D gene: NA
clone size: NA
CDR3 DNA: TGTGCCAGCAGCACACTTCAGGATAACTATGGCTACACCTTC
CDR3 protein: CASSTLQDNYGYTF

V gene: TRBV5-1
J gene: TRBJ2-5
D gene: NA
clone size: NA
CDR3 DNA: TGCGCCAGCAGCTTGACAGCCCAAGAGACCCAGTACTTC
CDR3 protein: CASSLTAQETQYF

V gene: TRBV5-3
J gene: TRBJ2-3
D gene: NA
clone size: NA
CDR3 DNA: TGTGCCAGAAGGTCCGGGGATCTTCAACCATTCACAGATACGCAGTATTTT
CDR3 protein: CARRSGDLQPFTDTQYF

V gene: TRBV4-1
J gene: TRBJ1-2
D gene: TRBD1
clone size: NA
CDR3 DNA: TGCGCCAGCAGCTTCGGACAGGCACCCAACTATGGCTACACCTTC
CDR3 protein: CASSFGQAPNYGYTF

V gene: TRBV6-5
J gene: TRBJ2-7
D gene: TRBD2
clone size: NA
CDR3 DNA: TGTGCCAGCAGGTCCCTAGCGGAGCCATCCTACGAGCAGTACTTC
CDR3 protein: CASRSLAEPSYEQYF

V gene: TRBV6-6
J gene: TRBJ2-7
D gene: TRBD1
clone size: NA
CDR3 DNA: TGTGCCAGCAGTAGCCCCGGGACAGGGAGCCACGAGCAGTACTTC
CDR3 protein: CASSSPGTGSHEQYF

V gene: TRBV4-1
J gene: TRBJ2-5
D gene: TRBD1
clone size: NA
CDR3 DNA: TGCGCCAGCAGCCAAGACATATCAGGGACAGTTCAAGAGACCCAGTACTTC
CDR3 protein: CASSQDISGTVQETQYF

V gene: TRBV7-2
J gene: TRBJ1-2
D gene: TRBD1
clone size: NA
CDR3 DNA: TGTGCCAGCAGCTTTACAGGGGGCGGGGGCTACACCTTC
CDR3 protein: CASSFTGGGGYTF

V gene: TRBV6-5
J gene: TRBJ2-7
D gene: NA
clone size: once
CDR3 DNA: TGTGCCAGCAGTTACAGTGACAACTCCTACGAGCAGTACTTC
CDR3 protein: CASSYSDNSYEQYF

V gene: TRBV30
J gene: TRBJ1-3
D gene: TRBD1
clone size: NA
CDR3 DNA: TGTGCCTGGGAGACTGGACAGGGACTCTCTGGAAACACCATATATTTT
CDR3 protein: CAWETGQGLSGNTIYF

V gene: TRBV20-1
J gene: TRBJ2-1
D gene: NA
clone size: NA
CDR3 DNA: TGCAGTGCTAGATGGGGGGACGAGCAGTTCTTC
CDR3 protein: CSARWGDEQFF

V gene: TRBV9
J gene: TRBJ2-2
D gene: TRBD2
clone size: NA
CDR3 DNA: TGTGCCAGCAGCGGCCCGGGTACAACGGGGGTAGCGGGGGAGGAGAACACCGGGGAGCTGTTTTTT
CDR3 protein: CASSGPGTTGVAGEENTGELFF

V gene: TRBV11-2
J gene: TRBJ2-1
D gene: TRBD1
clone size: NA
CDR3 DNA: TGTGCCAGCAACCAGGGGGCCACCTACAATGAGCAGTTCTTC
CDR3 protein: CASNQGATYNEQFF

V gene: TRBV6-6
J gene: TRBJ2-7
D gene: NA
clone size: NA
CDR3 DNA: TGTGCCAGCACGGGGGACTACGAGCAGTACTTC
CDR3 protein: CASTGDYEQYF

V gene: TRBV10-3
J gene: TRBJ1-6
D gene: NA
clone size: NA
CDR3 DNA: TGTGCCATCAAAAGCGACAGCGACAATTCACCCCTCCACTTT
CDR3 protein: CAIKSDSDNSPLHF

V gene: TRBV27
J gene: TRBJ1-1
D gene: NA
clone size: NA
CDR3 DNA: TGTGCCAGCAGTCCAAGAGGAACTGAAGCTTTCTTT
CDR3 protein: CASSPRGTEAFF

V gene: TRBV27
J gene: TRBJ1-2
D gene: TRBD1
clone size: NA
CDR3 DNA: TGTGCCAGCAGCCAGGGACAGGGGTGGGGTGGCTACACCTTC
CDR3 protein: CASSQGQGWGGYTF

V gene: TRBV18
J gene: TRBJ1-2
D gene: TRBD1
clone size: NA
CDR3 DNA: TGTGCCAGCAAACCGGACAGGGATAATGGCTACACCTTC
CDR3 protein: CASKPDRDNGYTF

V gene: TRBV5-1
J gene: TRBJ2-4
D gene: NA
clone size: NA
CDR3 DNA: TGCGCCAGCAGCGAACTAGCCAAAAACATTCAGTACTTC
CDR3 protein: CASSELAKNIQYF

V gene: TRBV6-4
J gene: TRBJ2-1
D gene: TRBD2
clone size: NA
CDR3 DNA: TGTGCCAGCAGTGAAAGTATGGGGGGGTTCTACAATGAGCAGTTCTTC
CDR3 protein: CASSESMGGFYNEQFF

V gene: TRBV5-4
J gene: TRBJ2-2
D gene: NA
clone size: NA
CDR3 DNA: TGTGCCAGCAGCTCACAGGGTTTGGGGACCGGGGAGCTGTTTTTT
CDR3 protein: CASSSQGLGTGELFF

V gene: TRBV9
J gene: TRBJ2-2
D gene: TRBD2
clone size: NA
CDR3 DNA: TGTGCCAGCAGCGCCACTAGCGGGGGGACCTCGAACACCGGGGAGCTGTTTTTT
CDR3 protein: CASSATSGGTSNTGELFF

V gene: TRBV6-1
J gene: TRBJ2-2
D gene: NA
clone size: NA
CDR3 DNA: TGTGCCAACTCTCTCGAAGGAGGGGCCACCGGGGAGCTGTTTTTT
CDR3 protein: CANSLEGGATGELFF

V gene: TRBV18
J gene: TRBJ2-1
D gene: NA
clone size: NA
CDR3 DNA: TGTGCCAGCTCACCATTAAGACAGCTGGGCAACAATGAGCAGTTCTTC
CDR3 protein: CASSPLRQLGNNEQFF

V gene: TRBV15
J gene: TRBJ1-2
D gene: TRBD1
clone size: NA
CDR3 DNA: TGTGCCACCAGCAGAGTCCTGGCCCAGGGGGATGGCTACACCTTC
CDR3 protein: CATSRVLAQGDGYTF

V gene: TRBV4-1
J gene: TRBJ2-2
D gene: NA
clone size: NA
CDR3 DNA: TGCGCCAGCAGGAGTTCCATCGGCTCCGGAGCCGGGGAGCTGTTTTTT
CDR3 protein: CASRSSIGSGAGELFF

V gene: TRBV27
J gene: TRBJ1-1
D gene: NA
clone size: NA
CDR3 DNA: TGTGCCAGCAGTTTAGGCAGGGGAACTGAAGCTTTCTTT
CDR3 protein: CASSLGRGTEAFF